This passage covers 9 T cell receptor beta chains from one sample sequenced in a study of T-cell reconstitution after alpha-beta-depleted transplantation in children. It was with unique molecular identifiers that the TCRbeta library was prepared. TCRdb re-called the PCR reads with MiXCR, one entry per CDR3 protein. The table records 500,000 to 650,000 distinct CDR3 sequences, 11% of them present only once. The sample here was PBMCs, mostly from graft donor cells, taken 180 days after TCRalphabeta/CD19-depleted stem cell transplant. Receptors originate from a female patient aged 2 to 10 who had a stem cell transplant for aplastic anemia, so the T cells may come from the graft donor.

CDR3 in amino acids: CASSFWRYNEQFF. CDR3 in DNA: TGTGCCAGCAGTTTCTGGCGGTACAATGAGCAGTTCTTC. The genes are TRBV28 and TRBJ2-1, with D hard to call. Germline V gives CDR1 MDHEN, CDR2 SYDVKM. This CDR3 spans 13 amino acids. V was shortened by 3 bases and J by 4 bases, with 7 bases between the two germline ends.

This clonotype was seen many times. V and J are TRBV7-3 and TRBJ2-7; TRBD2 matches at 7 bases. The CDR3 spans 16 residues. The V gene end was trimmed by 4 bases and the J gene end by 1 base; junction bases not matched to a gene: 10. Germline V gives CDR1 SGHTA, CDR2 FQGTGA. CDR3 sequence reads: CASSSSRAGASYEQYF. CDR3 sequence (DNA): TGTGCCAGCAGCTCCTCTAGGGCGGGAGCTTCCTACGAGCAGTACTTC. Complete variable domain (other parts from reference TRBV7-3 and TRBJ2-7): GAGVSQTPSNKVTEKGKYVELRCDPISGHTALYWYRQSLGQGPEFLIYFQGTGAADDSGLPNDRFFAVRPEGSVSTLKIQRTERGDSAVYLCASSSSRAGASYEQYFGPGTRLTVT.

This clonotype was counted between two and nine times. The V and J genes are TRBV12-3 or TRBV12-4 and TRBJ2-7; 7 positions agree with TRBD1. The CDR3 is made up of 14 amino acids. V lost 5 bases to trimming and J lost 0 bases; unmatched junction nucleotides: 4. The CDR3 region is CASSDREGSYEQYF. CDR3 in DNA: TGTGCCAGCAGTGACAGGGAAGGCTCCTACGAGCAGTACTTC.

This clonotype has a count of ten or more. The genes are TRBV29-1 and TRBJ1-2; 11 nucleotides match TRBD1. CDR3 length equals 14 residues. Germline values: CDR1 SQVTM, CDR2 ANQGSEA. With 7 bases clipped from V and 0 bases from J, the junction kept 4 bases outside the gene matches. The CDR3 DNA reads TGCAGCGCAGGACAGGGGGCGGCTAACTATGGCTACACCTTC. It codes for CSAGQGAANYGYTF. The complete variable domain, with remaining parts taken from reference TRBV29-1 and TRBJ1-2, reads SAVISQKPSRDICQRGTSLTIQCQVDSQVTMMFWYRQQPGQSLTLIATANQGSEATYESGFVIDKFPISRPNLTFSTLTVSNMSPEDSSIYLCSAGQGAANYGYTFGSGTRLTVV.

This clonotype was seen more than once but under ten times. The J gene is TRBJ1-1, the V gene TRBV4-3; D gene unclear. CDR1 and CDR2 (germline): LGHNA, YSLEER. Trimming left V 0 bases short and J 7 bases short, with 12 bases between. The CDR3 runs to 14 residues. CDR3 DNA sequence: TGCGCCAGCAGCCAAGACCCCGGTTGGGGTGAAGCTTTCTTT. Residues: CASSQDPGWGEAFF.

This clonotype was detected a few times. The chain joins TRBV7-9 to TRBJ1-1, with a possible D match to TRBD1 (6 bases). The CDR3 contains 15 residues. V was cut by 5 bases and J by 1 base, with 14 bases left in between. Germline assignment: CDR1 SEHNR and CDR2 FQNEAQ (reference sequence). The chain's CDR3 is CASSRADRPNTEAFF. In nucleotides, the CDR3 is TGTGCCAGCAGCCGCGCGGACAGACCGAACACTGAAGCTTTCTTT.

This clonotype showed up just a few times. The rearrangement links TRBV20-1 to TRBJ2-4; D not resolved. CDR1 DFQATT and CDR2 SNEGSKA come from the germline V gene (reference sequence). The CDR3 covers 14 residues. V lost 0 bases and J lost 0, with 6 bases in between. CDR3 loop: CSAREPKAKNIQYF. The CDR3 DNA is TGCAGTGCTAGAGAGCCTAAAGCCAAAAACATTCAGTACTTC.

There are many counts of this clonotype. The chain joins TRBV5-5 to TRBJ1-1; a possible D gene is TRBD1 (5 bases). The length of the CDR3 is 14 residues. The V gene lost 4 bases and the J gene lost 0 bases, with 10 bases spanning the gap. Per the germline V gene, CDR1 is SGHKS and CDR2 is YYEKEE (reference sequence). CDR3 protein: CASSLDSLNTEAFF. CDR3 coding DNA: TGTGCCAGCAGCCTAGACAGCTTGAACACTGAAGCTTTCTTT.

This clonotype was seen many times. Mismatch with germline at one junction end may stem from a read error. The chain links TRBV5-1 to TRBJ1-1; unclear D gene. Germline V gene lookup returns CDR1 SGHRS and CDR2 YFSETQ. The CDR3 extends over 11 amino acids. CDR3 sequence reads: CASSLDTEAFF. CDR3 nucleotide sequence: TGTGCCAGCAGCTTAGATACTGAAGCTTTCTTT.